Included here is one T cell receptor (beta chain) sequence, with context. Generated by immunoSEQ multiplex PCR, the TCRdb table keeps only in-frame clones and is missing some. Of some 130,000 clones listed, approximately 85% are singletons. This sample was included in a study of blood T cell repertoires in COVID-19. V was pared by 0 bases and J by 5 bases, with 10 bases between. This CDR3 has 14 amino acids. Looked up from germline, CDR1 is SEHNR and CDR2 is FQNEAQ (reference sequence). This TCR was recovered from a human donor in a cohort sampled during active COVID-19. The rearrangement joins TRBV7-9 to TRBJ1-1; D is perhaps TRBD1 (5 bases). The source material was peripheral blood. CDR3 sequence: CASSLARRGTEAFF. DNA for the CDR3: TGTGCCAGCAGCTTAGCGCGTCGGGGGACTGAAGCTTTCTTT.